One sample yielded the 20 T cell receptor beta chains listed below, sequenced in a study of blood T cell repertoires in COVID-19. Produced via immunoSEQ multiplex PCR; TCRdb's table is partial and in-frame only. Of some 45,000 clones in the sample, 80% were seen once. Sequencing was carried out using peripheral blood. The receptors were gathered from a man in his 70s with acute or convalescent COVID-19.

This sequence joins TRBV19 and TRBJ1-3; 7 bases match TRBD1. The CDR3 totals 19 residues. Germline-derived CDR1 and CDR2 are LNHDA and SQIVND (reference sequence). V shed 6 bases, J shed 2 bases, and the junction held 19 bases outside the gene matches. CDR3 in DNA: TGTGCCAGTAGGAAGAGCCCGGGGGGGGACAGCATTCCTGGAAACACCATATATTTT. Its translation is CASRKSPGGDSIPGNTIYF.

This chain links TRBV28 with TRBJ1-1; D may be TRBD1 (6 bases). Deletions cut 0 bases from V and 2 bases from J, with 13 bases between. Germline lookup yields CDR1 MDHEN and CDR2 SYDVKM. The CDR3 length is 16 residues. DNA for the CDR3: TGTGCCAGCAGTTTATGGGGCAGGGGTGGAAACACTGAAGCTTTCTTT. It encodes CASSLWGRGGNTEAFF.

The V gene is TRBV19, the J gene TRBJ2-5; TRBD2 matches 7 bases. Germline assignment: CDR1 LNHDA and CDR2 SQIVND (reference sequence). V lost 5 bases to trimming and J lost 5 bases; unmatched junction nucleotides: 11. The length of the CDR3 is 15 residues. DNA of the CDR3: TGTGCCAGTAGTCGTTTACTAGCGAGGACGGAGACCCAGTACTTC. Its protein is CASSRLLARTETQYF.

V usage is TRBV5-1 and J usage is TRBJ1-1, with TRBD1 matching 7 bases. J lost 4 bases, V lost 6 bases, and 9 bases had no gene match. CDR1 and CDR2 from the germline V gene are SGHRS and YFSETQ. This CDR3 has 14 residues. CDR3 in amino acids: CASNRGTGGTEAFF. The CDR3 DNA sequence: TGCGCCAGCAACAGGGGCACTGGGGGCACTGAAGCTTTCTTT.

This sequence joins TRBV19 and TRBJ2-7; 8 bases are shared with TRBD1. The CDR3 has 14 residues. J lost 1 base, V lost 6 bases, and 5 bases had no gene match. CDR1 and CDR2 (germline): LNHDA, SQIVND (reference sequence). CDR3 sequence: CASRVDRVSYEQYF. The CDR3 DNA reads TGTGCCAGTAGGGTGGACAGGGTTTCCTACGAGCAGTACTTC.

The chain employs TRBV3-1 (or the pseudogene TRBV3-2) and TRBJ1-5; 11 bases fit TRBD1. CDR3 length: 16 residues. V lost 5 bases to trimming and J lost 4 bases; unmatched junction nucleotides: 7. Germline CDR1 reads LGHDT; CDR2 reads YNNKEL (reference sequence). Here the CDR3 reads CASSLSDRGRNQPQHF. The CDR3 DNA reads TGTGCCAGCAGCTTATCGGACAGGGGGCGAAATCAGCCCCAGCATTTT.

The genes are TRBV6-5 and TRBJ1-5, with D perhaps matching TRBD1 (6 bases). The CDR3 extends over 14 amino acids. Germline CDR1 is MNHEY and CDR2 is SVGAGI. V lost 2 bases and J lost 7, with 12 bases in between. The chain's CDR3 is CASSYGQGQQPQHF. The CDR3 nucleotides read TGTGCCAGCAGTTACGGGCAGGGGCAACAGCCCCAGCATTTT.

This clone was seen a handful of times. CDR3 nucleotides: TGTGCCAGCAGTGTTCTGGGAGCTGACGGAAGCGCTAGCACAGATACGCAGTATTTT. Translated, it gives CASSVLGADGSASTDTQYF. The gene calls are TRBV6-1 and TRBJ2-3; D might be TRBD2 (5 bases). V lost 4 bases, J lost 0 bases, and 23 bases lay in between. The CDR3 consists of 19 residues. In germline, CDR1 is MNHNS, CDR2 SASEGT.

The rearrangement links TRBV7-3 to TRBJ2-6; 7 nucleotides align to TRBD1. V was pared by 4 bases and J by 4 bases, with 13 bases of the junction left unmatched. The germline CDR1 and CDR2 sequences are SGHTA and FQGTGA. This CDR3 contains 18 residues. The CDR3 DNA reads as TGTGCCAGCAGCTCCGCTCCTTACAGGGGTACGGGGGCCAACGTCCTGACTTTC. This translates into CASSSAPYRGTGANVLTF. The complete variable domain, with remaining parts taken from reference TRBV7-3 and TRBJ2-6, reads GAGVSQTPSNKVTEKGKYVELRCDPISGHTALYWYRQSLGQGPEFLIYFQGTGAADDSGLPNDRFFAVRPEGSVSTLKIQRTERGDSAVYLCASSSAPYRGTGANVLTFGAGSRLTVL.

This clone has only a few counts. The chain recombines TRBV11-3 with TRBJ2-2; perhaps TRBD2 as D (5 bases). CDR1 and CDR2 (germline): SGHNT, YENEEA. The CDR3 sequence is 15 residues long. V lost 5 bases and J 4 bases, leaving 14 bases between the germline ends. CDR3 sequence reads: CASSPGGGLTGELFF. Here the CDR3 DNA reads TGTGCCAGCAGCCCGGGCGGAGGTCTCACCGGGGAGCTGTTTTTT.

The J gene is TRBJ1-1, the V gene TRBV29-1, with TRBD1 as a possible D gene (5 bases). V was trimmed by 0 bases and J by 7 bases, leaving 12 bases between them. This CDR3 has 13 amino acids. Per the germline V gene, CDR1 is SQVTM and CDR2 is ANQGSEA. In nucleotides, the CDR3 is TGCAGCGTTGAAGATTTAGGGGAACTTGAAGCTTTCTTT. Encoded protein: CSVEDLGELEAFF.

This chain connects TRBV3-1 (or the pseudogene TRBV3-2) to TRBJ1-5; the match to TRBD1 covers 7 bases. J gave up 5 bases and V 0 bases, and 19 bases lay outside the gene matches. In germline, CDR1 is LGHDT, CDR2 YNNKEL (reference sequence). The CDR3 totals 20 residues. This CDR3 reads CASSQDRFRRCLGGYQPQHF. The CDR3 DNA follows: TGTGCCAGCAGCCAAGATCGGTTCCGGCGGTGTTTAGGGGGCTATCAGCCCCAGCATTTT.

V usage is TRBV11-1 and J usage is TRBJ2-2; 14 bases map to TRBD2. CDR1 is SGHAT, CDR2 FQDESV, per germline (reference sequence). The CDR3 totals 16 residues. V shed 6 bases, J shed 4 bases, and the junction held 4 bases outside the gene matches. The CDR3 loop reads CASSWTSGGTTGELFF. The CDR3 nucleotides read TGTGCCAGCAGTTGGACTAGCGGGGGGACCACCGGGGAGCTGTTTTTT.

This chain uses TRBV10-3 with TRBJ2-5; maybe TRBD1 (5 bases). The CDR3 covers 14 residues. The germline CDR1 and CDR2 sequences are ENHRY and SYGVKD. V was pared by 3 bases and J by 7 bases, with 15 bases between. Here the CDR3 DNA reads TGTGCCATCAGTGAACCAGGGCCCGGTGGGACCCAGTACTTC. Encoded protein: CAISEPGPGGTQYF.

The chain links TRBV30 to TRBJ1-5; unclear D gene. The germline V and J ends were trimmed by 4 bases and 0 bases, with 10 bases remaining between them. Germline CDR1 and CDR2: GTSNPN and SVGIG (reference sequence). This CDR3 spans 14 amino acids. The CDR3 here is CAWNPQYSNQPQHF. CDR3 in DNA: TGTGCCTGGAACCCGCAGTATAGCAATCAGCCCCAGCATTTT.

V and J are TRBV5-1 and TRBJ2-5; TRBD2 matches 12 bases. The V gene's germline CDR1 is SGHRS and CDR2 YFSETQ. Germline trimming cut 3 bases from V and 0 bases from J; bases unmatched to any gene: 3. CDR3 size: 16 residues. For the CDR3, the DNA is TGCGCCAGCAGCTGGAGACTAGCGGGGGACCAAGAGACCCAGTACTTC. This gives the protein CASSWRLAGDQETQYF.

The CDR3 is CASSSPKTGNTEAFF. The CDR3 DNA follows: TGTGCCAGCAGTTCCCCCAAAACAGGGAACACTGAAGCTTTCTTT. V gene TRBV6-5 combines with J gene TRBJ1-1; D might be TRBD1 (5 bases). The CDR3 totals 15 residues. The V end was cut by 4 bases, the J end by 1 base, with 13 bases between. Germline loops: CDR1 MNHEY, CDR2 SVGAGI.

This clone was detected once. The chain employs TRBV4-1 and TRBJ1-3; the match to TRBD1 covers 7 bases. V lost 0 bases to trimming and J lost 4 bases; unmatched junction nucleotides: 9. The CDR3 is 17 residues long. Germline lookup yields CDR1 MGHRA and CDR2 YSYEKL. The CDR3 spells CASSQDNRRTGGNTIYF. The CDR3 region has the DNA TGCGCCAGCAGCCAAGATAACCGGAGGACAGGAGGAAACACCATATATTTT.

This chain connects TRBV19 to TRBJ1-1, with D possibly TRBD1 on 5 matching bases. Germline V gene lookup returns CDR1 LNHDA and CDR2 SQIVND (reference sequence). The V end lost 0 bases, the J end lost 8 bases, and 13 bases lay between the germline ends. CDR3 length: 14 amino acids. In DNA, the CDR3 is TGTGCCAGTAGTATAGATGGGGCAGTAGGGGAAGCTTTCTTT. This gives the protein CASSIDGAVGEAFF.

This clone occurred once. The V call is TRBV21-1, the J call TRBJ2-5; the D call in the table, TRBD2, was not verified against the DNA. TRBV21-1 is tagged as a pseudogene. The CDR3 sequence is 12 residues long. In DNA form, the CDR3 reads TGTGCCAGCAGCAAAGGGGAGGAGACCCAGTACTTC. The encoded protein is CASSKGEETQYF.